A single sample is the source of the 3 T cell receptor beta chains below, sequenced in a study of Graves' ophthalmopathy and Graves' hyperthyroidism. RNA transcripts were the template, and TCR beta CDR3 regions were amplified from them. First-round RT-PCR relied on HTBI primers, and a second-round multiplex PCR came next. One entry per CDR3 protein results from TCRdb running MiXCR on the multiplex PCR reads. The data show some 410,000 distinct CDR3 sequences, with 20% to 25% seen just once and 2.5% to 3% held by the top ten. What was sequenced was peripheral blood. These receptors all stem from a woman aged 18-29 years with stable Graves' hyperthyroidism.

In this sample, this clonotype turned up many times. J is TRBJ2-2 and V is TRBV28; 8 nucleotides line up with TRBD1. Germline-derived CDR1 and CDR2 are MDHEN and SYDVKM. CDR3 length: 15 amino acids. J lost 1 base, V lost 6 bases, and 4 bases had no gene match. The CDR3 DNA reads as TGTGCCAGCAGGACGACAGGGGTGAACACCGGGGAGCTGTTTTTT. Amino acid sequence: CASRTTGVNTGELFF. Supplemented by reference TRBV28 and TRBJ2-2, the full variable domain reads DVKVTQSSRYLVKRTGEKVFLECVQDMDHENMFWYRQDPGLGLRLIYFSYDVKMKEKGDIPEGYSVSREKKERFSLILESASTNQTSMYLCASRTTGVNTGELFFGEGSRLTVL.

There are many counts of this clonotype. The rearrangement uses TRBV5-1 and TRBJ2-7; D is tentatively TRBD1 or TRBD2 (5 bases each). CDR3 length: 15 residues. Trimming shortened V by 4 bases and J by 3 bases, and 17 bases separated the two germline ends. The V gene's germline CDR1 is SGHRS and CDR2 YFSETQ. This CDR3 is CASSQGPGGDYEQYF. CDR3 sequence (DNA): TGCGCCAGCAGCCAGGGACCCGGCGGAGACTACGAGCAGTACTTC.

The chain carries TRBV30 and TRBJ2-5; tentatively, D is TRBD1 or TRBD2 (5 bases each). The V gene's germline CDR1 is GTSNPN and CDR2 SVGIG (reference sequence). CDR3 length: 14 residues. With 4 bases removed from V and 4 bases from J, the gap between germline ends came to 16 bases. The CDR3 DNA reads TGTGCCTGGACTTGGTGGGGCAGCGGAGAGACCCAGTACTTC. Translation: CAWTWWGSGETQYF.